Presented here are 3 T cell receptor beta chains from one specimen sequenced in a study of blood T cell repertoires in COVID-19. Measured with immunoSEQ multiplex PCR; TCRdb has only the in-frame clones, and not every one. There are about 230,000 clones in the sample; roughly 85% occur only once, and 2% to 3% lies in the top ten. The sequenced material came from peripheral blood. Receptors originate from a woman between 65 and 79 years old with active or convalescent COVID-19.

Turning to this clone: The junction departs from the called germline gene at one end, perhaps through a read error. The rearrangement uses TRBV27 and TRBJ1-4; no clear D. Germline loops: CDR1 MNHEY, CDR2 SMNVEV (reference sequence). CDR3 length: 16 residues. Written as DNA, the CDR3 is TGTGCCAGCAGATTATCGAGGATTGCAACTAATGAAAAACTGTTTTTT. Amino acid sequence: CASRLSRIATNEKLFF.

This chain links TRBV15 with TRBJ1-1; possible D gene TRBD1, 5 bases. The CDR3 spans 19 residues. V lost 0 bases and J 4 bases, leaving 24 bases between the germline ends. Germline V CDR1 and CDR2: LNHNV, YYDKDF (reference sequence). CDR3 sequence: CATSRDGGSGIKSSTEAFF. CDR3 DNA: TGTGCCACCAGCAGAGATGGCGGTTCAGGGATTAAAAGTTCCACTGAAGCTTTCTTT. The variable domain in full, completed from reference TRBV15 and TRBJ1-1, reads DAMVIQNPRYQVTQFGKPVTLSCSQTLNHNVMYWYQQKSSQAPKLLFHYYDKDFNNEADTPDNFQSRRPNTSFCFLDIRSPGLGDTAMYLCATSRDGGSGIKSSTEAFFGQGTRLTVV.

The chain couples TRBV10-2 to TRBJ1-1; no clear D gene. This CDR3 is built from 15 residues. V lost 6 bases and J lost 5, with 19 bases in between. Germline CDR1 reads WSHSY; CDR2 reads SAAADI. The CDR3 DNA follows: TGCGCCAGCAGGAGAGGCGGGGAGAGGAGTACTGAAGCTTTCTTT. Residues: CASRRGGERSTEAFF.